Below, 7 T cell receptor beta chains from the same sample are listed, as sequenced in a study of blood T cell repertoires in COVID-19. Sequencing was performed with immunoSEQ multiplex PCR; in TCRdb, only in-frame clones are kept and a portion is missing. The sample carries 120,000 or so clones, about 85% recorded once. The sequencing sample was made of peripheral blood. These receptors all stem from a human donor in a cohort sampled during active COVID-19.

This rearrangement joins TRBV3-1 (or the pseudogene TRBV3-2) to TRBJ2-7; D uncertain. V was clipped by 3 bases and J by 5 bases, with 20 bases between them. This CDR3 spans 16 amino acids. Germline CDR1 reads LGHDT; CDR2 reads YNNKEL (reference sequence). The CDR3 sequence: CASSQQRMTLRNEQYF. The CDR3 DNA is TGTGCCAGCAGCCAGCAAAGGATGACGTTGCGGAACGAGCAGTACTTC.

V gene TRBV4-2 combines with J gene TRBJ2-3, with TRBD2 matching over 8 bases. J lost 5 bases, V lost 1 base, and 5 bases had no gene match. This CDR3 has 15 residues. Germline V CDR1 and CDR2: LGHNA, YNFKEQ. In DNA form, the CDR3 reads TGTGCCAGCAGCCAAGTTGGGACTAGAGAAGATACGCAGTATTTT. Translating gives CASSQVGTREDTQYF.

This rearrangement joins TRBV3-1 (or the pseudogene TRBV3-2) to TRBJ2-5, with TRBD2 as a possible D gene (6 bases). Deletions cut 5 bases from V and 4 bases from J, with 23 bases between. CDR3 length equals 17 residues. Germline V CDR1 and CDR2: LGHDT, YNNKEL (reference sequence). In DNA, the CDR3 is TGTGCCAGCAGCGGGTTAGCGAGGGCGGGACGACCAGAGACCCAGTACTTC. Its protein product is CASSGLARAGRPETQYF.

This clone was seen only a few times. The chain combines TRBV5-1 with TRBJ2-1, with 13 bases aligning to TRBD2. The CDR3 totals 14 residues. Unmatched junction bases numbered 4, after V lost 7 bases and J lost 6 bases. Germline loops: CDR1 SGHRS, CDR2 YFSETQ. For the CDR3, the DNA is TGCGCCAGCGCTACTAGCGGGGGGGGCAATGAGCAGTTCTTC. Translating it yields CASATSGGGNEQFF.

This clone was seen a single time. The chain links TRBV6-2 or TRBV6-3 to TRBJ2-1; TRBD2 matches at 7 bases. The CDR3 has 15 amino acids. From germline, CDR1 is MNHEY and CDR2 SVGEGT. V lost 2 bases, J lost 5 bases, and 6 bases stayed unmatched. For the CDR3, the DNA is TGTGCCAGCAGTTACCCCGGGACTACCAACAATGAGCAGTTCTTC. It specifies CASSYPGTTNNEQFF.

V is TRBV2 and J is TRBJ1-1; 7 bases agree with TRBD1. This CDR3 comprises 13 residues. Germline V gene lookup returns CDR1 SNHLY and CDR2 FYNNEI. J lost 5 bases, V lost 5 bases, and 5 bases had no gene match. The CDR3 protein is CASSTQGNTEAFF. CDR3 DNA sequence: TGTGCCAGCAGTACACAGGGGAATACTGAAGCTTTCTTT.

The CDR3 reads CASSSAGQVHNYGYTF. For the CDR3, the DNA is TGTGCCAGCAGCTCAGCGGGGCAGGTGCATAACTATGGCTACACCTTC. The rearrangement joins TRBV7-8 to TRBJ1-2, with D possibly being TRBD1 (5 bases). The CDR3 runs to 16 residues. CDR1 and CDR2 (germline): SGHVS, FQNEAQ. The ends were cut back, 4 bases at V and 1 base at J, with 16 bases in the middle.